This T cell receptor (beta chain) comes out of a study of T cell responses to AZD1222 COVID-19 vaccine. Clones were read by immunoSEQ multiplex PCR, and TCRdb kept only the in-frame ones, dropping some. In the table there are approximately 81,000 clones, 80% to 95% of which are singletons. Study conclusions and caveats: White British donors predominated, females outnumbered males, and clonal diversity was possibly underestimated. The breadth and depth of Spike-specific TCRs increased once two AZD1222 doses had been given. Repertoires were collected only later (after the peak T cell response had occurred).

Note on this clone: Its antigen is as yet unknown.

With 0 bases removed from V and 5 bases from J, the gap between germline ends came to 22 bases. This CDR3 has 18 residues. Per germline, CDR1 ENHRY and CDR2 SYGVKD. This sequence was found in an adult in good health. This chain uses TRBV10-3 with TRBJ2-5, with TRBD2 as a possible D gene (6 bases). The sample was peripheral blood, taken on day 0 of MenACWY control vaccination. The DNA of the CDR3 is TGTGCCATCAGTGAGTCGAGGGGTAGCGGTCCAAAAAGGGAGACCCAGTACTTC. Translating gives CAISESRGSGPKRETQYF.